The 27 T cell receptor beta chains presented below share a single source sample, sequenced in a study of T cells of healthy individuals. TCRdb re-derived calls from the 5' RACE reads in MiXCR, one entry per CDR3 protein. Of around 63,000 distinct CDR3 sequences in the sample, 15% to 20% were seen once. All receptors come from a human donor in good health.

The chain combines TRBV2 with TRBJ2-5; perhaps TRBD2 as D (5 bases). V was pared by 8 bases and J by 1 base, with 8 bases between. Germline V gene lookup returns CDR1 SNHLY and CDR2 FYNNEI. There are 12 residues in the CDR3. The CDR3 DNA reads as TGTGCCAGCCGACTACTCCAAGAGACCCAGTACTTC. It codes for CASRLLQETQYF.

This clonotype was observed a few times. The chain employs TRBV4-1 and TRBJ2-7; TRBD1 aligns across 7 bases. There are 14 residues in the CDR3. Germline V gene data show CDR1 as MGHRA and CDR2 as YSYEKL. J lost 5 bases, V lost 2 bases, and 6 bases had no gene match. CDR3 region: CASSQKTGFDEQYF. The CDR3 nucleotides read TGCGCCAGCAGCCAAAAGACAGGGTTCGACGAGCAGTACTTC.

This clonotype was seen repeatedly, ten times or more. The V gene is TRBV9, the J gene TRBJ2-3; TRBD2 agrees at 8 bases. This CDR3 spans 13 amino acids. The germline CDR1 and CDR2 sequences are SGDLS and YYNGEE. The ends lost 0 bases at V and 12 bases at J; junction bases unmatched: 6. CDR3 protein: CASSVEAGGTQYF. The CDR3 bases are TGTGCCAGCAGCGTAGAGGCGGGGGGTACTCAGTATTTT.

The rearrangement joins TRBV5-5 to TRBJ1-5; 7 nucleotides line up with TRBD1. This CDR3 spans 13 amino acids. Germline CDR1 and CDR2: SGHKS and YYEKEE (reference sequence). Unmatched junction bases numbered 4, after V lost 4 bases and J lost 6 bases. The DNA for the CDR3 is TGTGCCAGCAGCCTAGACAGGGTTCAGCCCCAGCATTTT. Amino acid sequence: CASSLDRVQPQHF.

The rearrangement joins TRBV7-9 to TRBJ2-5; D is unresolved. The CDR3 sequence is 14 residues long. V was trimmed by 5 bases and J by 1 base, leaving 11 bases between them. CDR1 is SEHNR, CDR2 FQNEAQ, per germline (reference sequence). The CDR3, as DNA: TGTGCCAGCAGCCGGGCCTTTACCCAAGAGACCCAGTACTTC. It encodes CASSRAFTQETQYF.

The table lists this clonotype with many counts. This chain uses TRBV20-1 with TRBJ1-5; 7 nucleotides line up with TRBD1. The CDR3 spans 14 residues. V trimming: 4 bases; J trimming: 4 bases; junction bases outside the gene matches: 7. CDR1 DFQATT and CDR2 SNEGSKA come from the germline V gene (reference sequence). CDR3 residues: CSATDGTANQPQHF. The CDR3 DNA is TGCAGTGCTACCGACGGGACAGCTAATCAGCCCCAGCATTTT.

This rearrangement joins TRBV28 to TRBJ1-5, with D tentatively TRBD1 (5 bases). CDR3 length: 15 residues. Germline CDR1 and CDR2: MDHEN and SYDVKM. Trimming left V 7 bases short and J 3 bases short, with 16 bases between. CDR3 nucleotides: TGTGCCAGCAAGGAGGGACGGCGGAACAATCAGCCCCAGCATTTT. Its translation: CASKEGRRNNQPQHF.

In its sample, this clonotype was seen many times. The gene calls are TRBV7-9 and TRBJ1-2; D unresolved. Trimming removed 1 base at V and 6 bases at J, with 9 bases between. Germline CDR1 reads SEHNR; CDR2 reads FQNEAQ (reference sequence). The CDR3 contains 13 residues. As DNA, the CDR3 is TGTGCCAGCAGCTTAGGGGCAGCCAATGGCTACACCTTC. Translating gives CASSLGAANGYTF.

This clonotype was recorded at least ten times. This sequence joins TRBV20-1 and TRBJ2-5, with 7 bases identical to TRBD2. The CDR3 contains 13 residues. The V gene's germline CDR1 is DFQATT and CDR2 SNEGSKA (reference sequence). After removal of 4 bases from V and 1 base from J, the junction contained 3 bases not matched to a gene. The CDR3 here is CSAMGGFQETQYF. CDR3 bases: TGCAGTGCTATGGGGGGGTTCCAAGAGACCCAGTACTTC.

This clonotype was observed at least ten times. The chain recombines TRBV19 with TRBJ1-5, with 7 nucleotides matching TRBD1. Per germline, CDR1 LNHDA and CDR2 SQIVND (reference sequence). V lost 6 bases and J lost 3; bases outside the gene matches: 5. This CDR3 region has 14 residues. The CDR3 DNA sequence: TGTGCCAGTAGCACAGGGGACGCCAATCAGCCCCAGCATTTT. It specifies CASSTGDANQPQHF.

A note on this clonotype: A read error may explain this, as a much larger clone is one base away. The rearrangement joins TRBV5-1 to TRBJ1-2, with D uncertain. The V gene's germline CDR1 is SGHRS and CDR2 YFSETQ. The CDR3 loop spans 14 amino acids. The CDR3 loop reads CASSLTNEQYGYNF. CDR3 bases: TGCGCCAGCAGCCTGACCAACGAGCAGTATGGCTACAACTTC.

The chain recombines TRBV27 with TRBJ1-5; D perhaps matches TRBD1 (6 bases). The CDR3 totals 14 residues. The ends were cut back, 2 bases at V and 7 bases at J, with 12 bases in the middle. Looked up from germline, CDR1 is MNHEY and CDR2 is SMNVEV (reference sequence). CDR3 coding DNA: TGTGCCAGCAGTTTAGGGACACCCCGGCAGCCCCAGCATTTT. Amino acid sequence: CASSLGTPRQPQHF.

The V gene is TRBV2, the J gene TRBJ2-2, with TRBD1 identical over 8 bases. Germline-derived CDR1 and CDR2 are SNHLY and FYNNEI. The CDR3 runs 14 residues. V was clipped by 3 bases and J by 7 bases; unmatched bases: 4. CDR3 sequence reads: CASSDGQGSGELFF. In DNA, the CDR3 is TGTGCCAGCAGTGACGGACAGGGTAGCGGGGAGCTGTTTTTT. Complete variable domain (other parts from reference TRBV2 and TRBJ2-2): EPEVTQTPSHQVTQMGQEVILRCVPISNHLYFYWYRQILGQKVEFLVSFYNNEISEKSEIFDDQFSVERPDGSNFTLKIRSTKLEDSAMYFCASSDGQGSGELFFGEGSRLTVL.

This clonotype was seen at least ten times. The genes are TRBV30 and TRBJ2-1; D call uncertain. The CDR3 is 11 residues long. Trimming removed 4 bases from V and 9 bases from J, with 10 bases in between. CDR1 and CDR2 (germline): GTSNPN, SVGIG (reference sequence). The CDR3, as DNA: TGTGCCTGGACCCACCTGGCTGAGCAGTTCTTC. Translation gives CAWTHLAEQFF.

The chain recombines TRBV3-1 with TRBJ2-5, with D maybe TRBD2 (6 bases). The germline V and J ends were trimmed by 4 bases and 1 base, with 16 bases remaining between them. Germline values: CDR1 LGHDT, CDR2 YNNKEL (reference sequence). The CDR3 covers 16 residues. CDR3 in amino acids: CASSPNMAGPQETQYF. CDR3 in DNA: TGTGCCAGCAGCCCAAATATGGCGGGGCCCCAAGAGACCCAGTACTTC.

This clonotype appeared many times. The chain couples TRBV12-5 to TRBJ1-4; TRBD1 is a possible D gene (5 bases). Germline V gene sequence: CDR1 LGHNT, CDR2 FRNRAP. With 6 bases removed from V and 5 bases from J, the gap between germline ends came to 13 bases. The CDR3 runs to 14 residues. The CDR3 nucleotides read TGTGCTAGTGGCGCAGGGACGGAGAATGAAAAACTGTTTTTT. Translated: CASGAGTENEKLFF.

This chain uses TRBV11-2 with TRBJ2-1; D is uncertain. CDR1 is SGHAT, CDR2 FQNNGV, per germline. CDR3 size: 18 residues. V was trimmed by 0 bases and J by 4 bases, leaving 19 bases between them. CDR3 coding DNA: TGTGCCAGCAGCTTAGACTCCCCTAAAAAGGGCCCTTACAATGAGCAGTTCTTC. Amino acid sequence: CASSLDSPKKGPYNEQFF.

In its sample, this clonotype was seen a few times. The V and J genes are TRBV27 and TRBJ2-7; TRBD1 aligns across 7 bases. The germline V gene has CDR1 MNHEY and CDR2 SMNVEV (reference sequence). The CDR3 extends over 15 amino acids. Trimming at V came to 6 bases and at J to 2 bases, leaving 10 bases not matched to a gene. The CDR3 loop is CASRKPGTAAYEQYF. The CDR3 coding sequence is TGTGCCAGCAGAAAACCTGGGACAGCCGCCTACGAGCAGTACTTC.

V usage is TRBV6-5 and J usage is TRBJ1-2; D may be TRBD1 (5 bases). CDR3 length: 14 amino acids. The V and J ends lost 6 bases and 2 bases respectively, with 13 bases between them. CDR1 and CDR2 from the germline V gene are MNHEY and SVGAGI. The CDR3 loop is CASSQDGGNYGYTF. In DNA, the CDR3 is TGTGCCAGCAGCCAGGACGGGGGGAACTATGGCTACACCTTC.

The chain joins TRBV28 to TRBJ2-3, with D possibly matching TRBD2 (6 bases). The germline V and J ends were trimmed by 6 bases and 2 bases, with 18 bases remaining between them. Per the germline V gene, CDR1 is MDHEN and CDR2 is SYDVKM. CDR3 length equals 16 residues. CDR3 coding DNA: TGTGCCAGCAGCGAACGAGCCGGGGGAGCCACAGATACGCAGTATTTT. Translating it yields CASSERAGGATDTQYF.

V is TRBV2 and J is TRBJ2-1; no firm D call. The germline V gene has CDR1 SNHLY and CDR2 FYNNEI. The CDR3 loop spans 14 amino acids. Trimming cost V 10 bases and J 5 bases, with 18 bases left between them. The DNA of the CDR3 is TGTGCCAATTCAATGGGTCTAAGTAACAATGAGCAGTTCTTC. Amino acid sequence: CANSMGLSNNEQFF.

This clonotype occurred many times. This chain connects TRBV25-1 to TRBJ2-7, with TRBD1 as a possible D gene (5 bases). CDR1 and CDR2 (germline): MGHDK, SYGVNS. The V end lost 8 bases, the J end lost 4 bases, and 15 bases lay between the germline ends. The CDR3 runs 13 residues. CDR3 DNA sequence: TGTGCCAGCTCGGGCTCACAGGTGTACGAGCAGTACTTC. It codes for CASSGSQVYEQYF.

The CDR3 region is CSASRDNYGYTF. CDR3 nucleotide sequence: TGCAGTGCTTCTCGGGACAACTATGGCTACACCTTC. The chain has TRBV20-1 and TRBJ1-2; the D gene is possibly TRBD1 (5 bases). Germline V gene data show CDR1 as DFQATT and CDR2 as SNEGSKA (reference sequence). This CDR3 has 12 residues. V gave up 5 bases and J gave up 2 bases, with 9 bases separating them.

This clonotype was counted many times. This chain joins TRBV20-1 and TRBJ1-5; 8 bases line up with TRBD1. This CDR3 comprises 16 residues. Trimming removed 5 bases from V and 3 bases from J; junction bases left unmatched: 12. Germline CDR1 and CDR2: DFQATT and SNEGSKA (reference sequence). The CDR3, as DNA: TGCAGTGCTCCCTACCCGGGACAGGCCTTCAATCAGCCCCAGCATTTT. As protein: CSAPYPGQAFNQPQHF.

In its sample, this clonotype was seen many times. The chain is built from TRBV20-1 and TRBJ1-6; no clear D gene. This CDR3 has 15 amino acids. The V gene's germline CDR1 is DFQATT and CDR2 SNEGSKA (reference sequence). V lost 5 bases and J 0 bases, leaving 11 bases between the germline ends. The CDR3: CSARTSSSYNSPLHF. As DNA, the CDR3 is TGCAGTGCTCGGACGTCCAGCTCCTATAATTCACCCCTCCACTTT.

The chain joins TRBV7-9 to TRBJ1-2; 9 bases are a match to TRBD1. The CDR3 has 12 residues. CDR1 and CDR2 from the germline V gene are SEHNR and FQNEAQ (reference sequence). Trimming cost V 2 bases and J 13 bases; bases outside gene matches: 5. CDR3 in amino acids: CASSLLGQGLTF. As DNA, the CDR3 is TGTGCCAGCAGCTTATTGGGACAGGGACTCACCTTC.

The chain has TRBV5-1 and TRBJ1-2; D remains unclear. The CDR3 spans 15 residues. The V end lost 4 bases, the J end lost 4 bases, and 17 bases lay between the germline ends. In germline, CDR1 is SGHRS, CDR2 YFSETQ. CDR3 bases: TGCGCCAGCAGCACAGCAGACGGAACCCTCTATGGCTACACCTTC. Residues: CASSTADGTLYGYTF. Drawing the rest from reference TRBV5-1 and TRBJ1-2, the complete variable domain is KAGVTQTPRYLIKTRGQQVTLSCSPISGHRSVSWYQQTPGQGLQFLFEYFSETQRNKGNFPGRFSGRQFSNSRSEMNVSTLELGDSALYLCASSTADGTLYGYTFGSGTRLTVV.